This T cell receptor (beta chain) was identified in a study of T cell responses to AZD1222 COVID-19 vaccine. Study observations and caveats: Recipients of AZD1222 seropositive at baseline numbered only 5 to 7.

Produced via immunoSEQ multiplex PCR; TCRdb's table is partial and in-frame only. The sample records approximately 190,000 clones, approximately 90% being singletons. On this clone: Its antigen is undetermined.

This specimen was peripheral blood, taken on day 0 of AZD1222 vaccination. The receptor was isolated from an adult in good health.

CDR3 sequence (DNA): TGCGCCAGCAGCTTGGCGGGACAGGGAGGATATGGCTACACCTTC. The encoded protein is CASSLAGQGGYGYTF. The rearrangement uses TRBV5-1 and TRBJ1-2; 9 nucleotides align to TRBD1. The CDR3 consists of 15 residues. V dropped 0 bases and J dropped 5; count of bases not matched to a gene: 5. Germline V gives CDR1 SGHRS, CDR2 YFSETQ.